The 17 T cell receptor beta chains below come from one sample, sequenced in a study of T cell responses to AZD1222 COVID-19 vaccine. Produced via immunoSEQ multiplex PCR; TCRdb's table is partial and in-frame only. The table records 150,000 to 200,000 clones, more than 85% of them present only once. The input for sequencing was peripheral blood, taken 28 days after the second AZD1222 dose. The source of these receptors is an adult who received the AZD1222 COVID-19 vaccine.

The gene calls are TRBV6-2 or TRBV6-3 and TRBJ2-4, with D hard to call. CDR3 length equals 15 residues. Germline CDR1 is MNHEY and CDR2 is SVGEGT. The ends were cut back, 4 bases at V and 3 bases at J, with 13 bases in the middle. Written as DNA, the CDR3 is TGTGCCAGCAGTTTGCGTGCTCGAGGCAAAAACATTCAGTACTTC. Translated: CASSLRARGKNIQYF.

This rearrangement joins TRBV24-1 to TRBJ2-3, with 8 bases that match TRBD2. Germline V lookup: CDR1 KGHDR, CDR2 SFDVKD. The V and J ends lost 5 bases and 2 bases, in that order; junction bases with no gene match: 5. This CDR3 region has 15 residues. CDR3 sequence: CATSVRREATDTQYF. CDR3 sequence (DNA): TGTGCCACCAGTGTCCGGCGGGAGGCCACAGATACGCAGTATTTT.

The chain uses TRBV6-5 and TRBJ2-7, with D possibly TRBD1 on 6 matching bases. CDR1 is MNHEY and CDR2 is SVGAGI in the germline V gene. CDR3 length: 15 residues. Trimming removed 8 bases at V and 4 bases at J, with 21 bases between. For the CDR3, the DNA is TGTGCCAGCTCCTCACCCGCCCGCAGGGGATACGAGCAGTACTTC. It is translated as CASSSPARRGYEQYF.

The rearrangement joins TRBV2 to TRBJ2-1; possibly TRBD1 or TRBD2 for D (5 bases each). This CDR3 is built from 18 residues. The V gene lost 1 base and the J gene lost 7 bases, with 23 bases spanning the gap. Germline V gives CDR1 SNHLY, CDR2 FYNNEI. The CDR3 loop is CASSEGGFVGPLGNEQFF. For the CDR3, the DNA is TGTGCCAGCAGTGAAGGGGGGTTCGTGGGACCCCTGGGGAATGAGCAGTTCTTC.

The genes are TRBV9 and TRBJ1-1, with 7 bases fitting TRBD1. The CDR3 extends over 12 amino acids. Germline V gene sequence: CDR1 SGDLS, CDR2 YYNGEE. The junction had 2 bases not matched to a gene; V was cut back by 2 bases and J by 7 bases. The CDR3 region has the DNA TGTGCCAGCAGCGTCAGACAGGGTGAAGCTTTCTTT. Translation: CASSVRQGEAFF.

This sequence joins TRBV6-2 or TRBV6-3 and TRBJ2-5, with 16 bases lining up with TRBD2. The junction had 7 bases not matched to a gene; V was cut back by 2 bases and J by 4 bases. Germline V gives CDR1 MNHEY, CDR2 SVGEGT. This CDR3 contains 18 residues. CDR3 region: CASSYGGTSGRARETQYF. The CDR3 coding sequence is TGTGCCAGCAGTTACGGGGGGACTAGCGGGAGGGCCCGAGAGACCCAGTACTTC.

The chain employs TRBV7-2 and TRBJ2-7, with 8 bases identical to TRBD2. From germline, CDR1 is SGHTA and CDR2 FQGNSA. The ends lost 2 bases at V and 2 bases at J; junction bases unmatched: 14. The CDR3 is made up of 18 amino acids. This CDR3 is CASSLWSSRREVTYEQYF. Written as DNA, the CDR3 is TGTGCCAGCAGCTTATGGTCTAGTCGGCGGGAGGTAACCTACGAGCAGTACTTC.

This clone came up once. The genes are TRBV2 and TRBJ2-2, with D possibly matching TRBD1 (6 bases). From germline, CDR1 is SNHLY and CDR2 FYNNEI. Trimming shortened V by 6 bases and J by 13 bases, and 18 bases separated the two germline ends. This CDR3 is 13 amino acids long. CDR3 region: CASSRTAISRLFF. DNA for the CDR3: TGTGCCAGCAGCCGGACAGCCATTTCAAGGCTGTTTTTT.

This clone was recorded once. The genes are TRBV5-1 and TRBJ2-7; 10 nucleotides line up with TRBD2. CDR3 length: 18 amino acids. Germline CDR1 is SGHRS and CDR2 is YFSETQ. V dropped 2 bases and J dropped 0; count of bases not matched to a gene: 11. The DNA of the CDR3 is TGCGCCAGCAGCTTCATCTTGCAGCGGGAGGGGAGCTCCTACGAGCAGTACTTC. This gives the protein CASSFILQREGSSYEQYF.

This chain connects TRBV28 to TRBJ1-3, with 8 bases matching TRBD1. V gave up 2 bases and J gave up 5 bases; unmatched junction bases: 8. Germline values: CDR1 MDHEN, CDR2 SYDVKM. The CDR3 is made up of 16 amino acids. This chain's CDR3 is CASSLRLGQGRNTIYF. DNA for the CDR3: TGTGCCAGCAGTTTACGGCTAGGACAGGGACGAAACACCATATATTTT.

This clone was recorded once. The chain couples TRBV7-8 to TRBJ1-6, with 7 bases identical to TRBD1. Germline CDR1 and CDR2: SGHVS and FQNEAQ. There are 15 residues in the CDR3. J was trimmed by 7 bases and V by 4 bases; bases with no gene match: 7. The CDR3 DNA reads as TGTGCCAGCAGCTCCGGCCGACAGGGAAATTCACCCCTCCACTTT. The encoded protein is CASSSGRQGNSPLHF.

A remark on this clone: The same CDR3 arises from other DNA sequences in this sample as well. The chain combines TRBV18 with TRBJ1-5, with D perhaps TRBD1 (6 bases). Trimming cost V 2 bases and J 5 bases, with 7 bases left between them. Germline V lookup: CDR1 KGHSH, CDR2 LQKENI. There are 13 residues in the CDR3. For the CDR3, the DNA is TGTGCCAGCTCACCAAACAGGGATCAGCCCCAGCATTTT. This translates into CASSPNRDQPQHF.

V and J are TRBV18 and TRBJ2-1, with 8 bases aligning to TRBD2. V dropped 6 bases and J dropped 0; count of bases not matched to a gene: 13. The germline V gene encodes CDR1 KGHSH and CDR2 LQKENI. The CDR3 length is 18 residues. The CDR3 DNA sequence: TGTGCCAGCTCCTTCGGCGCCCGTCTAGCGGGCTCCTACAATGAGCAGTTCTTC. Encoded protein: CASSFGARLAGSYNEQFF.

This clone has a single count. The chain recombines TRBV28 with TRBJ1-5; TRBD1 aligns across 8 bases. The J segment lost 6 bases and the V segment lost 2 bases, leaving 6 bases of the junction unmatched. Germline CDR1 is MDHEN and CDR2 is SYDVKM. The CDR3 contains 15 residues. The CDR3 sequence: CASSLQGATGQPQHF. In nucleotides, the CDR3 is TGTGCCAGCAGTTTACAGGGGGCAACAGGTCAGCCCCAGCATTTT. The complete variable domain, with remaining parts taken from reference TRBV28 and TRBJ1-5, reads DVKVTQSSRYLVKRTGEKVFLECVQDMDHENMFWYRQDPGLGLRLIYFSYDVKMKEKGDIPEGYSVSREKKERFSLILESASTNQTSMYLCASSLQGATGQPQHFGDGTRLSIL.

This rearrangement joins TRBV3-1 (or the pseudogene TRBV3-2) to TRBJ2-2, with 8 bases lining up with TRBD2. The ends lost 2 bases at V and 5 bases at J; junction bases unmatched: 10. There are 17 residues in the CDR3. Per germline, CDR1 LGHDT and CDR2 YNNKEL (reference sequence). CDR3 DNA sequence: TGTGCCAGCAGCCAAAGGCTAGTAGCGGGATTTACCGGGGAGCTGTTTTTT. Amino acid sequence: CASSQRLVAGFTGELFF.

This clone was picked up one time. The chain combines TRBV2 with TRBJ2-2, with TRBD1 matching 11 bases. Germline V CDR1 and CDR2: SNHLY, FYNNEI. V was clipped by 11 bases and J by 5 bases; unmatched bases: 7. CDR3 length equals 14 residues. The CDR3: CAGSGDRGTGELFF. For the CDR3, the DNA is TGTGCCGGGTCCGGGGACAGGGGGACCGGGGAGCTGTTTTTT.

The DNA for the CDR3 is TGCGCCAGCACCCTGGGTACAGCCACAGATACGCAGTATTTT. Translation: CASTLGTATDTQYF. The rearrangement uses TRBV5-1 and TRBJ2-3; no clear D. The V gene's germline CDR1 is SGHRS and CDR2 YFSETQ. Trimming pared 6 bases from V and 2 bases from J, leaving 13 bases between. This CDR3 contains 14 residues.